One sample yielded the 26 T cell receptor beta chains listed below, sequenced in a study of T cell clonality in common variable immunodeficiency. The method was immunoSEQ multiplex PCR; TCRdb's version includes in-frame clones alone and lacks a portion of them. The table lists fewer than 60,000 clones, no singletons, with approximately 1.9% in the top ten. Sample: peripheral blood mononuclear cells. The receptors shown here come from a person aged 18 to 69 in good health.

This clone was detected ten times or more. The read comes to an end 3 residues before the CDR3 does, leaving the germline J gene to fill in the end. This chain connects TRBV7-7 to TRBJ2-1; D might be TRBD2 (6 bases). This CDR3 has 13 amino acids. The germline V and J ends were trimmed by 5 bases and 7 bases, with 12 bases remaining between them. Germline V gene sequence: CDR1 SSHAT, CDR2 FNYEAQ (reference sequence). CDR3 bases read: TGTGCCAGCAGCCCGGGGGAACCTAATGAG. It encodes CASSPGEPNE. The entire CDR3 reads CASSPGEPNEQFF.

Details on this clone: The read gets to within 3 residues of the CDR3 end, and the germline J gene fills in the rest. V usage is TRBV11-1 and J usage is TRBJ1-6, with no clear D. Germline CDR1 is SGHAT and CDR2 is FQDESV (reference sequence). The CDR3 is 13 amino acids. Deletions cut 1 base from V and 9 bases from J, with 7 bases between. Incomplete CDR3 DNA: TGTGCCAGCAGCTTAGGTGGCAGTTCACCC. This encodes CASSLGGSSP. The entire CDR3 sequence reads CASSLGGSSPLHF. The variable domain in full, with the rest retrieved from reference TRBV11-1 and TRBJ1-6, is EAEVAQSPRYKITEKSQAVAFWCDPISGHATLYWYRQILGQGPELLVQFQDESVVDDSQLPKDRFSAERLKGVDSTLKIQPAELGDSAMYLCASSLGGSSPLHFGNGTRLTVT.

This clone was picked up a small number of times. The read ends 3 residues before the CDR3 terminus; that terminus is restored from the germline J gene. This rearrangement joins TRBV7-8 to TRBJ1-3; TRBD1 aligns across 7 bases. Germline V CDR1 and CDR2: SGHVS, FQNEAQ. The V segment lost 11 bases and the J segment 3 bases; nucleotides outside the gene matches: 13. The CDR3 contains 15 residues. CDR3 loop: CASLTPTGFGNTIYF. CDR3 DNA, as far as it was read: TGTGCCTCCCTGACCCCGACAGGGTTTGGAAACACC.

Ten or more counts support this clone. The CDR3 end lies 3 residues beyond the end of the read and is filled in from the germline J gene. This rearrangement joins TRBV6-1 to TRBJ2-5; perhaps TRBD2 as D (6 bases). The germline gives CDR1 MNHNS, CDR2 SASEGT. This CDR3 comprises 15 residues. V lost 4 bases to trimming and J lost 2 bases, with 14 bases between them. The CDR3 spells CASSGTLAAQETQYF. CDR3 bases read: TGTGCCAGCAGTGGAACATTAGCGGCACAAGAGACC.

This clone has a count of ten or more. The read is 3 residues too short to cover the CDR3 end, so that end is filled in from the germline J gene. The J gene is TRBJ1-6, the V gene TRBV30; tentative D call: TRBD1 (5 bases). Trimming stripped 3 bases from V and 6 bases from J, with 12 bases between. The CDR3 is made up of 14 amino acids. CDR1 is GTSNPN and CDR2 is SVGIG in the germline V gene (reference sequence). The CDR3 reads CAWSGGVGNSPLHF. CDR3 DNA, as far as it was read: TGTGCCTGGAGCGGAGGGGTTGGTAATTCACCC. Drawing the rest from reference TRBV30 and TRBJ1-6, the complete variable domain is SQTIHQWPATLVQPVGSPLSLECTVEGTSNPNLYWYRQAAGRGLQLLFYSVGIGQISSEVPQNLSASRPQDRQFILSSKKLLLSDSGFYLCAWSGGVGNSPLHFGNGTRLTVT.

In this sample, this clone turned up many times. The read halts 3 residues ahead of the CDR3 end, with the missing end drawn from the germline J gene. This chain connects TRBV19 to TRBJ2-7, with TRBD2 identical over 11 bases. The germline CDR1 and CDR2 sequences are LNHDA and SQIVND (reference sequence). The CDR3 runs to 15 residues. The V segment lost 3 bases and the J segment 5 bases; nucleotides outside the gene matches: 6. CDR3: CASSILAGGPDEQYF. The covered CDR3 bases are TGTGCCAGTAGTATCTTAGCGGGAGGGCCGGACGAG.

This clone was observed many times. The CDR3 bases that were read are TGCAGTGCTAGGGGGGGGCCTAGAGTGTCCTCCTACGAG. It specifies CSARGGPRVSSYE. In full, the CDR3 reads CSARGGPRVSSYEQYF. The chain joins TRBV20-1 to TRBJ2-7; D possibly corresponds to TRBD2 (7 bases). Sequencing ends 3 residues short of the CDR3 end; the germline J gene provides the rest. This CDR3 comprises 16 residues. CDR1 and CDR2 from the germline V gene are DFQATT and SNEGSKA (reference sequence). The V gene lost 3 bases and the J gene lost 0 bases, with 18 bases spanning the gap.

This clone was detected ten times or more. With the read ending 3 residues before the CDR3 end, the germline J gene is used to fill in that end. This sequence joins TRBV7-7 and TRBJ2-2; 11 nucleotides line up with TRBD2. The germline CDR1 and CDR2 sequences are SSHAT and FNYEAQ (reference sequence). The CDR3 extends over 16 amino acids. The CDR3 bases that were read are TGTGCTAGCGGCCTCGGAACTAGCGGGGGCACCGGGGAG. Amino acids: CASGLGTSGGTGE. In full, the CDR3 is CASGLGTSGGTGELFF. Combining the CDR3 with reference TRBV7-7 and TRBJ2-2 gives the whole variable domain GAGVSQSPRYKVTKRGQDVTLRCDPISSHATLYWYQQALGQGPEFLTYFNYEAQPDKSGLPSDRFSAERPEGSISTLTIQRTEQRDSAMYRCASGLGTSGGTGELFFGEGSRLTVL.

In this sample, this clone turned up a few times. The read ends 3 residues shy of where the CDR3 ends; the end is completed using the germline J gene. The chain combines TRBV11-2 with TRBJ2-3, with a weak D call TRBD1 (7 bases). The CDR3 contains 14 residues. Germline lookup yields CDR1 SGHAT and CDR2 FQNNGV. The DNA read from the CDR3 is TGTGCCAGCAGCCCCAGGGGGGATCGTTGGACG. This gives the protein CASSPRGDRWT. The entire CDR3 sequence reads CASSPRGDRWTQYF.

This clone came up many times. The CDR3 extends 3 residues past the end of the read, so its final part is completed from the germline J gene. V usage is TRBV20-1 and J usage is TRBJ1-6, with a weak D call TRBD1 (6 bases). Germline V CDR1 and CDR2: DFQATT, SNEGSKA (reference sequence). Trimming removed 2 bases from V and 8 bases from J, with 16 bases in between. CDR3 length: 15 amino acids. The sequenced part of the CDR3 DNA is TGCAGTGCTAGAAGAGGGGGGGCCGAGGATTCACCC. As protein: CSARRGGAEDSP. The full CDR3 protein is CSARRGGAEDSPLHF.

This clone was detected ten times or more. The CDR3 end is not reached by the read, which stops 3 residues before it; the germline J gene fills it in. The chain carries TRBV20-1 and TRBJ2-7, with a possible D match to TRBD2 (6 bases). CDR3 size: 15 residues. Germline lookup yields CDR1 DFQATT and CDR2 SNEGSKA (reference sequence). The V end lost 2 bases, the J end lost 2 bases, and 16 bases lay between the germline ends. The covered CDR3 bases are TGCAGTGCTAGAATTAGCGGACGCCCCCCCTACGAG. It encodes CSARISGRPPYE. The whole CDR3 sequence is CSARISGRPPYEQYF.

The sample holds many counts of this clone. The read terminates 3 residues ahead of where the CDR3 ends, so the germline J gene completes it. The chain links TRBV5-1 to TRBJ2-3; 11 nucleotides match TRBD2. The CDR3 extends over 15 amino acids. CDR1 and CDR2 (germline): SGHRS, YFSETQ. V lost 5 bases to trimming and J lost 3 bases; unmatched junction nucleotides: 5. The CDR3 bases that were read are TGCGCCAGCAGAGTAGCGGGAGGGCCAACAGATACG. Translating it yields CASRVAGGPTDT. The whole CDR3 sequence reads CASRVAGGPTDTQYF.

Details on this clone: The read stops 3 residues short of the end of the CDR3; the missing end is completed from the germline J gene. The chain carries TRBV30 and TRBJ1-1; D is possibly TRBD1 (5 bases). Germline V lookup: CDR1 GTSNPN, CDR2 SVGIG (reference sequence). The germline V and J ends were trimmed by 1 base and 0 bases, with 12 bases remaining between them. This CDR3 spans 15 amino acids. The sequenced CDR3 bases are TGTGCCTGGAGTGCTTATGAGGGGATGAACACTGAA. This sequence encodes CAWSAYEGMNTE. The CDR3 in its entirety is CAWSAYEGMNTEAFF.

Worth noting for this clone: Coverage ceases 3 residues before the CDR3 finishes, and the germline J gene fills in the end. The chain recombines TRBV5-1 with TRBJ2-5, with 7 positions matching TRBD2. The CDR3 runs to 17 residues. Per the germline V gene, CDR1 is SGHRS and CDR2 is YFSETQ. The CDR3 region is CASSLGLALGTTDTQYF. Incomplete CDR3 DNA: TGCGCCAGCAGCTTGGGACTAGCCCTAGGTACCACAGATACC.

Regarding this clone: The read halts 3 residues ahead of the CDR3 end, with the missing end drawn from the germline J gene. This chain uses TRBV2 with TRBJ1-6; TRBD1 is a possible D gene (5 bases). Germline loops: CDR1 SNHLY, CDR2 FYNNEI. The CDR3 runs to 15 residues. The sequenced part of the CDR3 DNA is TGTGCCACCTCGGGGGAGGGGACTGGGGTAATAGCC. Encoded protein: CATSGEGTGVIA. The entire CDR3 sequence reads CATSGEGTGVIALHF.

In this sample, this clone turned up a few times. With the read ending 3 residues before the CDR3 end, the germline J gene is used to fill in that end. The J gene is TRBJ1-2, the V gene TRBV7-6, with D hard to call. Germline CDR1 and CDR2: SGHVS and FNYEAQ. The V gene lost 5 bases and the J gene lost 1 base, with 20 bases spanning the gap. The CDR3 spans 17 residues. Partial CDR3 DNA: TGTGCCAGCAGCCCCGGGTATGCAGACCTTTATAACTATGGC. It specifies CASSPGYADLYNYG. The full CDR3 protein is CASSPGYADLYNYGYTF.

This clone appeared many times. A read error may produce the germline difference seen at one junction end. From the germline J gene comes the end of the CDR3, since the read stops 3 residues before it. The J gene is TRBJ2-7, the V gene TRBV18; 7 bases map to TRBD1. Germline CDR1 and CDR2: KGHSH and LQKENI. The CDR3 sequence is 12 residues long. Partial CDR3 DNA: TGTGCCAGCTCGCCACAGGGGAACGAG. Amino acids: CASSPQGNE. Given in full, the CDR3 is CASSPQGNEQYF.

In its sample, this clone was seen many times. The DNA ends 3 residues before the CDR3 does, and the rest of the CDR3 is filled in from the germline J gene. V and J are TRBV19 and TRBJ2-7, with 9 bases that match TRBD1. This CDR3 comprises 14 residues. Germline V lookup: CDR1 LNHDA, CDR2 SQIVND (reference sequence). V lost 8 bases to trimming and J lost 6 bases; unmatched junction nucleotides: 11. The CDR3 sequence: CASSQPGTGLEQYF. CDR3 bases read: TGTGCCAGTTCCCAACCCGGGACAGGGCTCGAG.

This clone was seen ten or more times. The read is 3 residues too short to cover the CDR3 end, so that end is filled in from the germline J gene. The V gene is TRBV7-2, the J gene TRBJ2-7, with TRBD2 matching 10 bases. Germline-derived CDR1 and CDR2 are SGHTA and FQGNSA. The ends lost 0 bases at V and 2 bases at J; junction bases unmatched: 4. CDR3 size: 16 residues. The covered CDR3 bases are TGTGCCAGCAGCTTAGCTCCTAGCGGGGGAACCTACGAG. Its translation: CASSLAPSGGTYE. The whole CDR3 region reads CASSLAPSGGTYEQYF.

Ten or more counts support this clone. The CDR3 end lies 3 residues beyond the end of the read and is filled in from the germline J gene. The chain couples TRBV5-1 to TRBJ1-1; 8 bases are shared with TRBD1. Per the germline V gene, CDR1 is SGHRS and CDR2 is YFSETQ. V dropped 3 bases and J dropped 5; count of bases not matched to a gene: 6. The CDR3 length is 14 residues. Incomplete CDR3 DNA: TGCGCCAGCAGCTCCCCAGGGGGCCGGACTGAA. Translated: CASSSPGGRTE. The full CDR3 reads CASSSPGGRTEAFF.

In its sample, this clone was seen many times. The read is 3 residues too short to cover the CDR3 end, so that end is filled in from the germline J gene. The V call is TRBV7-4, the J call TRBJ2-3; D is possibly TRBD2 (5 bases). The V and J ends lost 4 bases and 8 bases respectively, with 16 bases between them. CDR1 and CDR2 (germline): SGHVT, SQSDAQ. The CDR3 length is 14 residues. The CDR3 region is CASSSRTPAGTQYF. Incomplete CDR3 DNA: TGTGCCAGCAGCTCCCGTACCCCGGCGGGTACG.

This clone was counted only a few times. The read finishes 3 residues shy of the CDR3 end, and the germline J gene is used to complete it. The J gene is TRBJ2-3, the V gene TRBV7-2; TRBD2 matches at 7 bases. J gave up 4 bases and V 0 bases, and 7 bases lay outside the gene matches. Germline loops: CDR1 SGHTA, CDR2 FQGNSA. This CDR3 is built from 16 residues. This chain's CDR3 is CASSLAGGGNADTQYF. The part of the CDR3 DNA that was read is TGTGCCAGCAGCTTAGCTGGCGGGGGAAATGCAGATACG.

This clone showed up many times. CDR3 bases read: TGTGCCAGCAGCTTGGCCGCGGGTCGCGAG. Translating gives CASSLAAGRE. The full CDR3 sequence reads CASSLAAGREQYF. The chain employs TRBV5-5 and TRBJ2-7, with D tentatively TRBD2 (5 bases). The CDR3 end lies 3 residues beyond the end of the read and is filled in from the germline J gene. Trimming shortened V by 0 bases and J by 6 bases, and 10 bases separated the two germline ends. CDR3 length: 13 amino acids. Per the germline V gene, CDR1 is SGHKS and CDR2 is YYEKEE (reference sequence). Filled out from reference TRBV5-5 and TRBJ2-7, the complete variable domain reads DAGVTQSPTHLIKTRGQQVTLRCSPISGHKSVSWYQQVLGQGPQFIFQYYEKEERGRGNFPDRFSARQFPNYSSELNVNALLLGDSALYLCASSLAAGREQYFGPGTRLTVT.

As concerns this clone: The sequence runs out 3 residues before the end of the CDR3; the remainder is reconstructed from the germline J gene. The chain joins TRBV6-4 to TRBJ2-3, with 7 bases matching TRBD2. The CDR3 is made up of 14 amino acids. The V segment lost 4 bases and the J segment 2 bases; nucleotides outside the gene matches: 3. Per germline, CDR1 MRHNA and CDR2 SNTAGT. The CDR3 loop is CASSAAGNTDTQYF. The DNA read from the CDR3 is TGTGCCAGCAGTGCAGCGGGGAACACAGATACG.

This clone was observed at least ten times. The read ends 3 residues early relative to the CDR3; the germline J gene fills the gap. The V and J genes are TRBV30 and TRBJ1-6; the D gene is possibly TRBD1 (6 bases). This CDR3 is 15 amino acids long. V was shortened by 0 bases and J by 5 bases, with 11 bases between the two germline ends. Germline CDR1 reads GTSNPN; CDR2 reads SVGIG (reference sequence). The part of the CDR3 DNA that was read is TGTGCCTGGAGTGTTGGACAGAGGAATAATTCACCC. Translated, it gives CAWSVGQRNNSP. The complete CDR3 protein is CAWSVGQRNNSPLHF.

This clone was seen many times. The read gets to within 3 residues of the CDR3 end, and the germline J gene fills in the rest. The chain has TRBV19 and TRBJ1-5; a possible D gene is TRBD1 (6 bases). CDR1 is LNHDA, CDR2 SQIVND, per germline (reference sequence). The germline V and J ends were trimmed by 1 base and 0 bases, with 13 bases remaining between them. The CDR3 sequence is 17 residues long. The CDR3 DNA, read in part, is TGTGCCAGTAGTATAGGGGGGGGCCCCGGTAGCAATCAGCCC. This codes for CASSIGGGPGSNQP. From start to end, the CDR3 is CASSIGGGPGSNQPQHF.